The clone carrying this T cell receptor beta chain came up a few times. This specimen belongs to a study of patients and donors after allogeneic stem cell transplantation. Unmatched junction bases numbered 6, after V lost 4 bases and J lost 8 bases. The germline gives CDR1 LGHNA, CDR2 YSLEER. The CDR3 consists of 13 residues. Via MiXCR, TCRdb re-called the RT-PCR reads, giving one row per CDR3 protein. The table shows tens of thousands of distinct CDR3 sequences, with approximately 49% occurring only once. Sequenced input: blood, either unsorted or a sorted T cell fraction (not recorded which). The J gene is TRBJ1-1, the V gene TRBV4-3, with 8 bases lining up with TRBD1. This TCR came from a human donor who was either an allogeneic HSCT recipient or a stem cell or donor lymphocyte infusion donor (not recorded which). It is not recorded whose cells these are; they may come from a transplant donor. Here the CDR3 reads CASSPSDRGEAFF. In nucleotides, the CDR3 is TGCGCCAGCAGCCCTTCTGACAGGGGAGAAGCTTTCTTT.